The T cell receptor beta chain under discussion was sequenced for a study of siplizumab effects on memory and regulatory T cells (dated by TCRdb to between 2018 and 2021). In the study overall: The effect of the anti-CD2 antibody siplizumab on alloreactive T-cell subsets was examined in allogeneic mixed lymphocyte reactions constructed from human PBMCs. The full study reports these points: Of the alloreactive CD4+ clones that could be mapped, the Treg-derived share averaged about 67% with siplizumab compared with 25% to 30% in control reactions. About 75-96% of proliferating CD4+ or CD8+ clones could not be given a naive or memory phenotype. The suppressive function of proliferating Tregs from siplizumab cultures was not functionally confirmed. Siplizumab significantly reduced the cumulative frequency of alloreactive sequences traceable to unstimulated CD4+ memory T cells. Unstimulated naive T cells appeared to be more diverse than memory T cells, and naive cells seemed to make a substantial contribution to the alloresponse. Because sequences at frequencies below about 10^-5 were poorly captured, only a minor fraction of alloreactive clones could be mapped back to unstimulated subsets.

Sorted unstimulated T cells and proliferating T cells recovered from mixed lymphocyte reactions underwent TCRbeta CDR3 sequencing. Fresh whole blood from ten HLA-typed healthy donors was used as the source from which PBMCs were isolated. To map where alloreactive clones came from, CD4+ non-regulatory T cells in the unstimulated state were FACS-sorted. The CDR3 has 12 amino acids, counting the end cysteine and phenylalanine. Solely the CDR3 DNA is kept, with 36 bases framed from the first base. Per the germline V gene (reference sequence), SSHAT is the CDR1 and FNYEAQ is the CDR2. Library creation used the immunoSEQ multiplex PCR assay. Some 1.1 x 10^5 TCR templates per sample were assayed on the deep sequencing platform. Genomic DNA extracted from sorted T cells was used for TCRbeta CDR3 sequencing. Per the source publication's procedure: The R programming language was used for clonal analysis of TCRbeta CDR3 data. Unstimulated samples were compared with post-reaction CFSE-low samples to define alloreactive CD4+ and CD8+ clones. Regulatory or non-regulatory origin was assigned to alloreactive CD4+ clones by matching of sequences to sorted unstimulated Treg and non-Treg repertoires. The table comes from immuneACCESS by way of TCRdb, which keeps in-frame sequences with V and J called. Part of the clones is missing from these tables; in studies checked, under half for an unresolved V gene and the rest for unknown reasons. The V and J calls and clone size are taken from that table; D and trimming were inferred from the DNA. In all, the sample holds about 97,000 clones, and about nine tenths of those were seen once. The ten largest account for about 11% of the sample.

Concerning this clone itself: Its target antigen remains unknown. Its ends do not fully match the called genes, so a read error is possible.

The rearranged chain carries TRBV7-7 and TRBJ2-5; the D gene may be TRBD1 or TRBD2, since each aligns over 5 bases. The origin of this receptor is a human donor in good health. Specimen: non-Treg CD4+ T cells sorted from blood. The cell subset or site label corresponds to: FACS-sorted unstimulated CD4+ non-regulatory T cells. At the DNA level, the sequence is TGTGCTAGCAGTCCCGCTTCCGGGACCTTTTACTTC. Its coded protein is CASSPASGTFYF. The variable domain in full, with residues beyond the CDR3 obtained from the reference TRBV7-7 and TRBJ2-5 genes, is GAGVSQSPRYKVTKRGQDVTLRCDPISSHATLYWYQQALGQGPEFLTYFNYEAQPDKSGLPSDRFSAERPEGSISTLTIQRTEQRDSAMYRCASSPASGTFYFGPGTRLLVL.